The source of this T cell receptor (beta chain) is a study of healthy donors' naive CD4 and CD8 T cells. Whole-study findings and limits: Naive CD4+ and CD8+ cells reportedly differed in usage of most V and J genes. Homeostatic proliferation of naive T cells was not examined as a bias source.

On this clonotype: As yet, its antigen is unknown.

TCR libraries were built from approximately 0.55 ug of total RNA by linear amplification. A single record per CDR3 protein comes from TCRdb applying MiXCR to the reads. The table records approximately 180,000 distinct CDR3 sequences, over 60% of them present only once. This CDR3 spans 13 amino acids. Germline V gene sequence: CDR1 MNHEY, CDR2 SVGEGT. V gave up 4 bases and J gave up 7 bases; unmatched junction bases: 4. Specimen: naive CD4+ and CD8+ T cells sorted from blood, pooled from several donors. The chain combines TRBV6-2 or TRBV6-3 with TRBJ2-1; 7 nucleotides line up with TRBD2. The receptor was isolated from a pool of human donors in good health; the sample pools cells from several healthy donors. CDR3 sequence reads: CASSSRLANEQFF. The CDR3 nucleotides are TGTGCCAGCAGTTCGAGACTAGCTAATGAGCAGTTCTTC.